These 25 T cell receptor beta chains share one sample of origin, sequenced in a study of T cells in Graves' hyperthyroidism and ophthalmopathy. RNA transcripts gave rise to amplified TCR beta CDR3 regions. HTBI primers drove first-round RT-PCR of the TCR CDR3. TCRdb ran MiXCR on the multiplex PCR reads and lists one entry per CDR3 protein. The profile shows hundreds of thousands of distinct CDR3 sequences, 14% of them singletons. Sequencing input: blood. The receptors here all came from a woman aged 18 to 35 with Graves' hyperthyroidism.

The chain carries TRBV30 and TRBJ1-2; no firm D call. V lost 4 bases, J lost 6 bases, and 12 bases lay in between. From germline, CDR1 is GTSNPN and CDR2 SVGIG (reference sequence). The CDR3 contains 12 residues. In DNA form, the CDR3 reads TGTGCCTGGACCGGGGAACGTAATGGCTACACCTTC. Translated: CAWTGERNGYTF.

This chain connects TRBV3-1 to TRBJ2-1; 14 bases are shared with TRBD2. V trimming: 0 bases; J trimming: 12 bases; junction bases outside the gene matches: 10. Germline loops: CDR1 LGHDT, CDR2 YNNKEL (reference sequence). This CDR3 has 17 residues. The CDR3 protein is CASSQDGTSGSLLWQFF. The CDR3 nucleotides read TGTGCCAGCAGCCAAGACGGGACTAGCGGGAGTCTATTGTGGCAGTTCTTC.

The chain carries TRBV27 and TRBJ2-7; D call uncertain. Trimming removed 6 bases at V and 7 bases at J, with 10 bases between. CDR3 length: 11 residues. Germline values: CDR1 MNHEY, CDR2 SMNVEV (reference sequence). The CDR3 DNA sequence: TGTGCCAGCAGAGGGTTAAGGGAGCAGTACTTC. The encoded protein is CASRGLREQYF.

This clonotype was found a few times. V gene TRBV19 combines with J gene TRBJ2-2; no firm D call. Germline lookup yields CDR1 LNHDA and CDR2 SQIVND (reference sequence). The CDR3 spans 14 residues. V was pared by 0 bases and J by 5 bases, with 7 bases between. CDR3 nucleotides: TGTGCCAGTAGTATAGATCAGAGTACCGGGGAGCTGTTTTTT. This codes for CASSIDQSTGELFF.

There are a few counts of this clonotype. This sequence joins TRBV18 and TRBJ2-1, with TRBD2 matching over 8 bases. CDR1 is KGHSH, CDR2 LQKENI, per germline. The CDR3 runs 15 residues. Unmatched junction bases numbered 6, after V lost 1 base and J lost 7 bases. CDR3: CASSPLTSGGNEQFF. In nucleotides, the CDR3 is TGTGCCAGCTCACCACTCACTAGCGGAGGTAATGAGCAGTTCTTC.

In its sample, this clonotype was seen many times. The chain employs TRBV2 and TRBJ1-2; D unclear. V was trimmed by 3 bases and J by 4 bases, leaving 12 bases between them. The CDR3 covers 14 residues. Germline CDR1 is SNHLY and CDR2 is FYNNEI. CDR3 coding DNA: TGTGCCAGCAGTGAGAGTCGGGGTGTCTATGGCTACACCTTC. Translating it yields CASSESRGVYGYTF.

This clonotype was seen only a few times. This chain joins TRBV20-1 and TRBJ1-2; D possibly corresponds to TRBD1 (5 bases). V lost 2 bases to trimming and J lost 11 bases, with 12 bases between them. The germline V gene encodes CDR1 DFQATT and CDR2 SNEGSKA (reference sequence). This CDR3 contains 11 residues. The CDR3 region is CSARQRGAYTF. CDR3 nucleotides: TGCAGTGCTAGACAGCGGGGCGCGTACACCTTC.

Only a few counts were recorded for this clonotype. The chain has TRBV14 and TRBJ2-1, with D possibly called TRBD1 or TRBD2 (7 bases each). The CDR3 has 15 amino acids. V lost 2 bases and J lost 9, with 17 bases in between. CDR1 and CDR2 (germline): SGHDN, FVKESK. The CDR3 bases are TGTGCCAGCAGCCAAAGCGGGACAGCCTCGGTTGAGCAGTTCTTC. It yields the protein CASSQSGTASVEQFF.

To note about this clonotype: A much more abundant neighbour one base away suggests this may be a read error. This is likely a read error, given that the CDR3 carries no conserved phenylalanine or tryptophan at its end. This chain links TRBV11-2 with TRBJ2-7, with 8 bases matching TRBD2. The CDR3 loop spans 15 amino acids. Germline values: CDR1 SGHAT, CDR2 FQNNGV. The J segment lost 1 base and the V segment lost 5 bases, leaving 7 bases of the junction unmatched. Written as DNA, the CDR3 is TGTGCCAGCAGCCACGGGACTAGAACTTCCTACGAGCAGTACTTG. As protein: CASSHGTRTSYEQYL.

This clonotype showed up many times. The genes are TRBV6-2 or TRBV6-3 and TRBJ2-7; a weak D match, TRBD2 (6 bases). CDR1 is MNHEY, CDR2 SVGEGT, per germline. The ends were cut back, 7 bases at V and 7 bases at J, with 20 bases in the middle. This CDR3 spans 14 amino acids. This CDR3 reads CASTPGGTSDEQYF. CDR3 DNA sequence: TGTGCCAGCACCCCCGGCGGGACCTCGGATGAGCAGTACTTC.

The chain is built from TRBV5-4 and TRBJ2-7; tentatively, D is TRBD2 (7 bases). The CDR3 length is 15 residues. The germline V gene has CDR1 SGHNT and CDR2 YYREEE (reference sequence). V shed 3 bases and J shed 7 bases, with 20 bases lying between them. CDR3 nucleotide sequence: TGTGCCAGCAGCTGGGGGGGGGGCTCTGTGTGGGAGCAGTACTTC. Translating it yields CASSWGGGSVWEQYF. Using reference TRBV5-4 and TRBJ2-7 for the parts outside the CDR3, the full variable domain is ETGVTQSPTHLIKTRGQQVTLRCSSQSGHNTVSWYQQALGQGPQFIFQYYREEENGRGNFPPRFSGLQFPNYSSELNVNALELDDSALYLCASSWGGGSVWEQYFGPGTRLTVT.

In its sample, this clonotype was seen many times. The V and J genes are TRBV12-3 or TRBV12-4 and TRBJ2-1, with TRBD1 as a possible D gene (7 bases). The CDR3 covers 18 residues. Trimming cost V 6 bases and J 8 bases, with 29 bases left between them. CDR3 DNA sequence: TGTGCCAGCAGATACGAAGGGGGCTTTCGGGGGAGTGACTATGAGCAGTTCTTC. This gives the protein CASRYEGGFRGSDYEQFF.

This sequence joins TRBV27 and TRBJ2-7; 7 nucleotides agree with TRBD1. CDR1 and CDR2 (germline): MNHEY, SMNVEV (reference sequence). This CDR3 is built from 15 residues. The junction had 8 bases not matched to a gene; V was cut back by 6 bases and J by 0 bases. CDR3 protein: CASRPGQLSSYEQYF. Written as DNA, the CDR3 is TGTGCCAGCAGGCCGGGACAGCTAAGCTCCTACGAGCAGTACTTC.

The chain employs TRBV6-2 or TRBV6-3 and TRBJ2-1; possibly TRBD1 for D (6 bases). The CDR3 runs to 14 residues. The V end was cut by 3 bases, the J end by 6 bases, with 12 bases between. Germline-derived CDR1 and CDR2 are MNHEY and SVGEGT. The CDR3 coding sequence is TGTGCCAGCAGTTATTCCCAGGGGTTCAATGAGCAGTTCTTC. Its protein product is CASSYSQGFNEQFF.

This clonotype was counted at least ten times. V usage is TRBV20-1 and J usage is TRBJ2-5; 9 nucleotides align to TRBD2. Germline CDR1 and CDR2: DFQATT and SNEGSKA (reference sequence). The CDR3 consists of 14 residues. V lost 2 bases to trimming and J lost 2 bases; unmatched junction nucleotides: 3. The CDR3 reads CSARPSGVQETQYF. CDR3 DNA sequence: TGCAGTGCTAGACCTAGCGGGGTACAAGAGACCCAGTACTTC.

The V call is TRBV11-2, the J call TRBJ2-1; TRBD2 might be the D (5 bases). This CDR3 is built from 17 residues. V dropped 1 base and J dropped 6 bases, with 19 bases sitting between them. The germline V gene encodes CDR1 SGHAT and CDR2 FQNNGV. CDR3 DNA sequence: TGTGCCAGCAGCTTAGTTTTGGTCCTCGAGGGCCTCAATGAGCAGTTCTTC. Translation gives CASSLVLVLEGLNEQFF. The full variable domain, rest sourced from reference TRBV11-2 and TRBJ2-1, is EAGVAQSPRYKIIEKRQSVAFWCNPISGHATLYWYQQILGQGPKLLIQFQNNGVVDDSQLPKDRFSAERLKGVDSTLKIQPAKLEDSAVYLCASSLVLVLEGLNEQFFGPGTRLTVL.

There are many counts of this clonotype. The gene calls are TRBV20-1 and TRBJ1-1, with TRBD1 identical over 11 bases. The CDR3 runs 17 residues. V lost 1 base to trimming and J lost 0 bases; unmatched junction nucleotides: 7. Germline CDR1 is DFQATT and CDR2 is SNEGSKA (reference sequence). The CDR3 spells CSARGWDRGNLNTEAFF. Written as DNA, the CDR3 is TGCAGTGCTAGAGGCTGGGACAGGGGGAATCTGAACACTGAAGCTTTCTTT.

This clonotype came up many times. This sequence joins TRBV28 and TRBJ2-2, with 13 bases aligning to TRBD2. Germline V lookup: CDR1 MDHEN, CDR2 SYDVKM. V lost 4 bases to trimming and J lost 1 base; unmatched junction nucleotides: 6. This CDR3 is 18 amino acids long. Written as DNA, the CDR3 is TGTGCCAGCAGTTCAGCGGGACTAGCGGGACTGAACACCGGGGAGCTGTTTTTT. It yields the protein CASSSAGLAGLNTGELFF.

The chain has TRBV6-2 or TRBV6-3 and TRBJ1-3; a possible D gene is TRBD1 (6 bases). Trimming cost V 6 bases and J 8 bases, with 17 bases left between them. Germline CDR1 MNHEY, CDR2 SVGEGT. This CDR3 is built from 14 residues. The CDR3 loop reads CASRDYRVIDTIYF. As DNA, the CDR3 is TGTGCCAGCAGAGATTACAGGGTTATTGACACCATATATTTT.

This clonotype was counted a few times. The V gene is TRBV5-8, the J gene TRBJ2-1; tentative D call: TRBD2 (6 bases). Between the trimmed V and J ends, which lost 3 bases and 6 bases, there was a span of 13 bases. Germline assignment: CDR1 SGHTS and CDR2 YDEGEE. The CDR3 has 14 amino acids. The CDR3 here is CASSWGGTSNEQFF. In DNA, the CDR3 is TGTGCCAGCAGCTGGGGTGGGACTTCCAATGAGCAGTTCTTC.

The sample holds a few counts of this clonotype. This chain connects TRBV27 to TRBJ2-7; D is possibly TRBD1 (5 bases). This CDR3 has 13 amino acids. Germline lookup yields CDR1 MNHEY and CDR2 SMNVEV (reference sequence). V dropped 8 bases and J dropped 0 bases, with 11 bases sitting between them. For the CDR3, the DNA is TGTGCCAGCGGCGAGACAGACTCCTACGAGCAGTACTTC. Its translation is CASGETDSYEQYF.

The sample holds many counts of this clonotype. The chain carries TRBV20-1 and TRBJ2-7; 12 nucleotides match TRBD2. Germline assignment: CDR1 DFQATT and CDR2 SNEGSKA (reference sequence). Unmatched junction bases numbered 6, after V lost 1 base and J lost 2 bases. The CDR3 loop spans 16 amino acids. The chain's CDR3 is CSARGETSGGTYEQYF. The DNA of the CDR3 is TGCAGTGCTAGAGGTGAGACTAGCGGGGGAACCTACGAGCAGTACTTC.

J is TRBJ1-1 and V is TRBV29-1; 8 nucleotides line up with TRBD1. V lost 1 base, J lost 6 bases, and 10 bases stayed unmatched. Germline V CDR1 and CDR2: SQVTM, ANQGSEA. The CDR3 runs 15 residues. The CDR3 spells CSVEVVRTGMPEAFF. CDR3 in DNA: TGCAGCGTTGAAGTTGTCAGGACAGGGATGCCTGAAGCTTTCTTT. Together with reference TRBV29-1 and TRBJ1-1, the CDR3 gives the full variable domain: SAVISQKPSRDICQRGTSLTIQCQVDSQVTMMFWYRQQPGQSLTLIATANQGSEATYESGFVIDKFPISRPNLTFSTLTVSNMSPEDSSIYLCSVEVVRTGMPEAFFGQGTRLTVV.

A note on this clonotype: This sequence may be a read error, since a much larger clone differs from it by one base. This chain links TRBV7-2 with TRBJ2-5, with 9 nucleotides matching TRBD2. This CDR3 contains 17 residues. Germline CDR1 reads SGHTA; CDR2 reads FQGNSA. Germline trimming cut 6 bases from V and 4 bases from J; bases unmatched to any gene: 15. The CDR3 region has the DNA TGTGCCAGCAGTTCCTCGCGGGGGGGCTCTGGGGGAGAGACCCAGTACTTC. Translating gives CASSSSRGGSGGETQYF.

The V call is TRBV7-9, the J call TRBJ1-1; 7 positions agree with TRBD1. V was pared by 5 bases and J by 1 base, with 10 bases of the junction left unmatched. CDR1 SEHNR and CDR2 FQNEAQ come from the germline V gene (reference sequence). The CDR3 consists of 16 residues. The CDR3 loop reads CASSPKGTVGNTEAFF. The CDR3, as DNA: TGTGCCAGCAGCCCCAAAGGGACAGTTGGGAACACTGAAGCTTTCTTT.